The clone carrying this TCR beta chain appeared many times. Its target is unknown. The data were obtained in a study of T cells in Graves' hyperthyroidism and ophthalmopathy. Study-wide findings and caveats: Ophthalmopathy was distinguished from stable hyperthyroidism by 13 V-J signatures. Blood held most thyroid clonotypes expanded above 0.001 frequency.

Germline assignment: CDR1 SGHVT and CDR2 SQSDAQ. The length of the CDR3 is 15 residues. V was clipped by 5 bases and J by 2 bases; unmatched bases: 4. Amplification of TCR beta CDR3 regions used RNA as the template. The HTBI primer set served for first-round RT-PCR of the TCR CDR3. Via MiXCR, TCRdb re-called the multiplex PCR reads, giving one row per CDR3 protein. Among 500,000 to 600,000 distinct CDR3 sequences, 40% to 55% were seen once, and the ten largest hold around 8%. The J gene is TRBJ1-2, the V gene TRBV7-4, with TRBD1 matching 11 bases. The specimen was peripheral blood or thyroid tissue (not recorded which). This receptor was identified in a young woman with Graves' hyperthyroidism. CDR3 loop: CASSNGTGGNYGYTF. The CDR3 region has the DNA TGTGCCAGCAGCAACGGGACAGGGGGAAACTATGGCTACACCTTC.